This T cell receptor beta chain was sequenced for a study of T cell repertoires in cytomegalovirus infection. Across the study: Public TCR beta signatures indicated both CMV infection and matching HLA type. Study results and limitations: CMV-specific HLA-C-restricted TCR beta clonotypes dominated the ex vivo response. Identification of carriers of CMV plus the relevant HLA was achieved through cumulative public TCR beta family frequency.

From the reads, TCRdb called clonotypes with MiXCR, one entry per CDR3 protein. The sample shows tens of thousands of distinct CDR3 sequences, roughly a third of them seen only once. Germline values: CDR1 SGHTA, CDR2 FQGNSA. The V and J ends lost 1 base and 12 bases respectively, with 21 bases between them. This CDR3 comprises 15 residues. The sample holds many counts of this clonotype. What it binds is not known. This TCR came from a human donor in good health (CMV status not recorded). Some clones in this sample may be carry-over from other donors' samples. Sample: PBMCs, sequenced either directly or after in vitro stimulation (not recorded which). The genes are TRBV7-2 and TRBJ1-1; the D is unclear. DNA for the CDR3: TGTGCCAGCAGCTTAGTCGCTCCCCCAGGTGGACGGACTTTCTTT. It yields the protein CASSLVAPPGGRTFF. Full variable domain (outside the CDR3, taken from reference TRBV7-2 and TRBJ1-1): GAGVSQSPSNKVTEKGKDVELRCDPISGHTALYWYRQSLGQGLEFLIYFQGNSAPDKSGLPSDRFSAERTGGSVSTLTIQRTQQEDSAVYLCASSLVAPPGGRTFFGQGTRLTVV.